One and the same sample provided the 30 T cell receptor beta chains below, sequenced in a study of CD8+ T cells in alopecia areata. cDNA reverse transcribed from extracted RNA served as the sequencing template. Clones were read by immunoSEQ multiplex PCR, and TCRdb kept only the in-frame ones, dropping some. Among roughly 100,000 clones, around 84% were seen once, and the ten largest hold 11%. Treatment: oral pan-JAK inhibitor, 5-10 mg twice daily. Source: CD8+ T cells sorted from blood, taken at approximately week 34, from a patient treated with tofacitinib. The source of these receptors is a human donor with alopecia areata.

The chain couples TRBV27 to TRBJ2-5, with 9 bases that match TRBD1. Trimming cost V 8 bases and J 0 bases; bases outside gene matches: 1. The CDR3 contains 13 residues. CDR1 is MNHEY and CDR2 is SMNVEV in the germline V gene (reference sequence). CDR3 protein: CASGTGNQETQYF. The CDR3 region has the DNA TGTGCCAGCGGGACAGGGAACCAAGAGACCCAGTACTTC.

The chain uses TRBV7-6 and TRBJ1-1; tentatively, D is TRBD1 (6 bases). Germline CDR1 reads SGHVS; CDR2 reads FNYEAQ. The CDR3 is 15 residues long. Trimming removed 5 bases from V and 0 bases from J, with 13 bases in between. In DNA form, the CDR3 reads TGTGCCAGCAGCGACCAAGGGGGTCTGAACACTGAAGCTTTCTTT. Its protein product is CASSDQGGLNTEAFF.

The chain has TRBV27 and TRBJ1-3, with TRBD1 identical over 8 bases. The CDR3 totals 14 residues. The V and J ends lost 7 bases and 4 bases, in that order; junction bases with no gene match: 6. The germline gives CDR1 MNHEY, CDR2 SMNVEV (reference sequence). CDR3 sequence (DNA): TGTGCCAGCAAAACCCGGGACAGGGGAAACACCATATATTTT. Translated, it gives CASKTRDRGNTIYF.

V gene TRBV4-1 combines with J gene TRBJ2-7; D remains ambiguous. V gave up 3 bases and J gave up 1 base, with 4 bases separating them. The CDR3 has 12 amino acids. Germline CDR1 and CDR2: MGHRA and YSYEKL. The DNA of the CDR3 is TGCGCCAGCAGCCAGCCGTCCTACGAGCAGTACTTC. Translation gives CASSQPSYEQYF.

This sequence joins TRBV13 and TRBJ2-1, with D perhaps matching TRBD2 (5 bases). Germline V gene data show CDR1 as PRHDT and CDR2 as FYEKMQ (reference sequence). Trimming shortened V by 6 bases and J by 0 bases, and 9 bases separated the two germline ends. There are 14 residues in the CDR3. CDR3: CASRLRGSYNEQFF. The CDR3 bases are TGTGCCAGCAGATTACGGGGCTCCTACAATGAGCAGTTCTTC.

The V gene is TRBV29-1, the J gene TRBJ1-5; possibly TRBD1 for D (5 bases). Germline values: CDR1 SQVTM, CDR2 ANQGSEA. This CDR3 region has 15 residues. The V end was cut by 5 bases, the J end by 0 bases, with 14 bases between. Here the CDR3 reads CSVSSGRNSNQPQHF. CDR3 DNA: TGCAGCGTTTCCTCAGGGAGAAATAGCAATCAGCCCCAGCATTTT.

The chain recombines TRBV27 with TRBJ2-6, with TRBD1 matching 7 bases. The length of the CDR3 is 15 residues. Trimming cost V 5 bases and J 2 bases; bases outside gene matches: 3. Germline V gene data show CDR1 as MNHEY and CDR2 as SMNVEV (reference sequence). The CDR3 DNA reads as TGTGCCAGCAGTGCCGGACAGGCTGGGGCCAACGTCCTGACTTTC. Translating it yields CASSAGQAGANVLTF.

The rearrangement links TRBV7-9 to TRBJ1-1; possibly TRBD1 for D (5 bases). The germline V and J ends were trimmed by 3 bases and 4 bases, with 6 bases remaining between them. This CDR3 is built from 12 residues. The germline V gene encodes CDR1 SEHNR and CDR2 FQNEAQ (reference sequence). This CDR3 reads CASSFDSTEAFF. CDR3 in DNA: TGTGCCAGCAGCTTCGACAGCACTGAAGCTTTCTTT.

V usage is TRBV9 and J usage is TRBJ1-6; D ambiguous. The CDR3 sequence is 16 residues long. CDR1 and CDR2 (germline): SGDLS, YYNGEE. Trimming cost V 3 bases and J 3 bases, with 13 bases left between them. CDR3 in amino acids: CASSAREDGYNSPLHF. As DNA, the CDR3 is TGTGCCAGCAGCGCCCGTGAGGATGGCTATAATTCACCCCTCCACTTT.

In its sample, this clone was seen once. The CDR3 spells CASSDEEEDTQYF. CDR3 DNA sequence: TGTGCCAGCAGTGACGAGGAGGAAGATACGCAGTATTTT. The rearrangement joins TRBV2 to TRBJ2-3; D might be TRBD2 (5 bases). V lost 3 bases to trimming and J lost 5 bases, with 9 bases between them. The CDR3 is 13 amino acids. Germline CDR1 reads SNHLY; CDR2 reads FYNNEI.

V is TRBV30 and J is TRBJ2-5; TRBD2 matches 7 bases. V gave up 4 bases and J gave up 2 bases; unmatched junction bases: 7. The CDR3 length is 14 residues. Germline V lookup: CDR1 GTSNPN, CDR2 SVGIG (reference sequence). The CDR3 loop reads CAWNRGGWQETQYF. In nucleotides, the CDR3 is TGTGCCTGGAACCGGGGAGGGTGGCAAGAGACCCAGTACTTC.

This clone was observed a single time. The chain joins TRBV7-2 to TRBJ1-3; D is uncertain. CDR1 SGHTA and CDR2 FQGNSA come from the germline V gene. V shed 5 bases and J shed 5 bases, with 16 bases lying between them. CDR3 size: 15 residues. The CDR3 is CASSPVGVERNTIYF. DNA for the CDR3: TGTGCCAGCAGCCCTGTTGGGGTAGAGAGAAACACCATATATTTT.

The chain uses TRBV29-1 and TRBJ1-1; no clear D gene. CDR1 and CDR2 (germline): SQVTM, ANQGSEA. The CDR3 spans 12 residues. V was pared by 5 bases and J by 0 bases, with 7 bases between. The chain's CDR3 is CSVRRVNTEAFF. In nucleotides, the CDR3 is TGCAGCGTTCGTAGGGTGAACACTGAAGCTTTCTTT. Full variable domain (outside the CDR3, taken from reference TRBV29-1 and TRBJ1-1): SAVISQKPSRDICQRGTSLTIQCQVDSQVTMMFWYRQQPGQSLTLIATANQGSEATYESGFVIDKFPISRPNLTFSTLTVSNMSPEDSSIYLCSVRRVNTEAFFGQGTRLTVV.

The chain links TRBV27 to TRBJ2-7, with D hard to call. V lost 6 bases to trimming and J lost 3 bases, with 6 bases between them. Germline V lookup: CDR1 MNHEY, CDR2 SMNVEV (reference sequence). The CDR3 length is 11 residues. The CDR3 is CASSRGYEQYF. The CDR3 DNA sequence: TGTGCCAGCAGCCGAGGCTACGAGCAGTACTTC.

DNA of the CDR3: TGCAGCGTTGAGGCGGACAGAGGGGTTCTCACTGAAGCTTTCTTT. Its translation: CSVEADRGVLTEAFF. The chain employs TRBV29-1 and TRBJ1-1, with D perhaps TRBD1 (6 bases). The CDR3 has 15 amino acids. The germline V gene has CDR1 SQVTM and CDR2 ANQGSEA. V was pared by 3 bases and J by 4 bases, with 18 bases between. The complete variable domain, with remaining parts taken from reference TRBV29-1 and TRBJ1-1, reads SAVISQKPSRDICQRGTSLTIQCQVDSQVTMMFWYRQQPGQSLTLIATANQGSEATYESGFVIDKFPISRPNLTFSTLTVSNMSPEDSSIYLCSVEADRGVLTEAFFGQGTRLTVV.

The rearrangement uses TRBV10-1 and TRBJ2-4; 9 bases map to TRBD2. This CDR3 is 19 amino acids long. Germline assignment: CDR1 WNHNN and CDR2 SYGVQD (reference sequence). The V segment lost 3 bases and the J segment 2 bases; nucleotides outside the gene matches: 14. CDR3 sequence reads: CASSEDGGRDPRTKNIQYF. In nucleotides, the CDR3 is TGCGCCAGCAGTGAAGACGGCGGGAGGGATCCCCGAACCAAAAACATTCAGTACTTC.

Points on this clone: At one boundary the junction diverges from the germline segment, which might be a read error. The chain combines TRBV7-7 with TRBJ2-7; 9 nucleotides line up with TRBD2. This CDR3 contains 15 residues. Germline loops: CDR1 SSHAT, CDR2 FNYEAQ (reference sequence). The CDR3: CASSPFAGGPYERYF. The CDR3 DNA reads TGTGCTAGCAGCCCGTTCGCGGGAGGGCCTTACGAGCGGTACTTC. Together with reference TRBV7-7 and TRBJ2-7, the CDR3 gives the full variable domain: GAGVSQSPRYKVTKRGQDVTLRCDPISSHATLYWYQQALGQGPEFLTYFNYEAQPDKSGLPSDRFSAERPEGSISTLTIQRTEQRDSAMYRCASSPFAGGPYERYFGPGTRLTVT.

This clone was found once. The chain joins TRBV7-9 to TRBJ2-6, with D maybe TRBD1 (6 bases). V was shortened by 3 bases and J by 8 bases, with 17 bases between the two germline ends. Germline assignment: CDR1 SEHNR and CDR2 FQNEAQ (reference sequence). The CDR3 is 16 amino acids. As DNA, the CDR3 is TGTGCCAGCAGCTTGGACAGTGTTAGAGGGACCAACGTCCTGACTTTC. It is translated as CASSLDSVRGTNVLTF.

The gene calls are TRBV19 and TRBJ1-1, with a tentative D call TRBD1 (5 bases). The CDR3 is 13 amino acids. Germline V gene data show CDR1 as LNHDA and CDR2 as SQIVND (reference sequence). Trimming took off 3 bases at V and 3 bases at J, with 8 bases between the two ends. The CDR3, as DNA: TGTGCCAGTAGTATGGGGGAGGACACTGAAGCTTTCTTT. This gives the protein CASSMGEDTEAFF.

The chain has TRBV4-1 and TRBJ2-2; 10 bases fit TRBD1. The germline V gene has CDR1 MGHRA and CDR2 YSYEKL. J lost 3 bases, V lost 5 bases, and 6 bases had no gene match. The CDR3 is 16 amino acids. The DNA of the CDR3 is TGCGCCAGCAGCGGAACCGGGACAGGGGACACCGGGGAGCTGTTTTTT. Translation gives CASSGTGTGDTGELFF.

This clone came up once. The chain carries TRBV27 and TRBJ2-7; TRBD2 is a possible D gene (6 bases). This CDR3 has 16 amino acids. Between the trimmed V and J ends, which lost 3 bases and 0 bases, there was a span of 15 bases. Germline CDR1 reads MNHEY; CDR2 reads SMNVEV (reference sequence). The CDR3 DNA follows: TGTGCCAGCAGTTTGTCGGCGGGAAAAAGCTCCTACGAGCAGTACTTC. Its protein product is CASSLSAGKSSYEQYF.

V gene TRBV14 combines with J gene TRBJ2-3, with TRBD2 as a possible D gene (6 bases). V was pared by 4 bases and J by 4 bases, with 18 bases between. CDR3 length equals 16 residues. Per the germline V gene, CDR1 is SGHDN and CDR2 is FVKESK. CDR3 DNA sequence: TGTGCCAGCAGCCCCCCACACGGGGGAACCGCAGATACGCAGTATTTT. It specifies CASSPPHGGTADTQYF.

The chain joins TRBV2 to TRBJ1-1; 9 bases are shared with TRBD1. Germline V CDR1 and CDR2: SNHLY, FYNNEI. The CDR3 loop spans 14 amino acids. V lost 3 bases and J lost 1; bases outside the gene matches: 0. The CDR3 reads CASSEGQGNTEAFF. Here the CDR3 DNA reads TGTGCCAGCAGTGAGGGACAGGGGAACACTGAAGCTTTCTTT.

This chain uses TRBV11-2 with TRBJ2-5; the D gene is possibly TRBD1 (5 bases). This CDR3 is 14 amino acids long. CDR1 is SGHAT, CDR2 FQNNGV, per germline. V was shortened by 3 bases and J by 5 bases, with 13 bases between the two germline ends. The CDR3 loop reads CASSFYARQETQYF. CDR3 DNA sequence: TGTGCCAGCAGCTTTTACGCTAGACAGGAGACCCAGTACTTC.

The gene calls are TRBV7-9 and TRBJ2-7; tentatively, D is TRBD2 (5 bases). The CDR3 contains 14 residues. Germline CDR1 and CDR2: SEHNR and FQNEAQ (reference sequence). The ends were cut back, 5 bases at V and 3 bases at J, with 14 bases in the middle. The CDR3 DNA sequence: TGTGCCAGCAGCCCCCGTGAGGGATTCTACGAGCAGTACTTC. This codes for CASSPREGFYEQYF.

The chain combines TRBV7-6 with TRBJ2-7; D is perhaps TRBD1 (6 bases). V lost 6 bases and J 2 bases, leaving 14 bases between the germline ends. This CDR3 region has 14 residues. The germline gives CDR1 SGHVS, CDR2 FNYEAQ. CDR3 sequence reads: CASSLGGRTYEQYF. The DNA for the CDR3 is TGTGCCAGCAGTCTTGGGGGCAGAACCTACGAGCAGTACTTC.

The chain employs TRBV29-1 and TRBJ2-7; D gene unclear. CDR1 and CDR2 from the germline V gene are SQVTM and ANQGSEA. The CDR3 extends over 12 amino acids. V lost 7 bases and J lost 3, with 13 bases in between. The CDR3 DNA follows: TGCAGCGCAGAGGACGGAGTCTACGAGCAGTACTTC. Its translation: CSAEDGVYEQYF.

The chain uses TRBV29-1 and TRBJ1-2, with D unclear. Trimming pared 3 bases from V and 7 bases from J, leaving 15 bases between. The V gene's germline CDR1 is SQVTM and CDR2 ANQGSEA. This CDR3 region has 13 residues. In DNA form, the CDR3 reads TGCAGCGTTGATTCGTCAGCCCCCGGTGGCTACACCTTC. Its protein is CSVDSSAPGGYTF.

This clone has a handful of counts. The V and J genes are TRBV7-8 and TRBJ2-2; D might be TRBD2 (6 bases). The CDR3 is 14 amino acids. V shed 3 bases and J shed 5 bases, with 10 bases lying between them. The V gene's germline CDR1 is SGHVS and CDR2 FQNEAQ. CDR3 in amino acids: CASSFGRGTGELFF. The CDR3 nucleotides read TGTGCCAGCAGCTTTGGCCGGGGGACCGGGGAGCTGTTTTTT.

This chain uses TRBV11-2 with TRBJ1-2; no definite D call. The germline V gene encodes CDR1 SGHAT and CDR2 FQNNGV. The CDR3 consists of 13 residues. V was clipped by 3 bases and J by 0 bases, with 5 bases between them. CDR3 amino acids: CASSFSSNYGYTF. The DNA of the CDR3 is TGTGCCAGCAGCTTTTCCTCTAACTATGGCTACACCTTC. Based on the CDR3 plus reference TRBV11-2 and TRBJ1-2, the full variable domain is EAGVAQSPRYKIIEKRQSVAFWCNPISGHATLYWYQQILGQGPKLLIQFQNNGVVDDSQLPKDRFSAERLKGVDSTLKIQPAKLEDSAVYLCASSFSSNYGYTFGSGTRLTVV.